What follows are 16 T cell receptor beta chains derived from one specimen sequenced in a study of cytomegalovirus exposure and HLA in healthy donors. Both 60 Vbeta primers and 13 Jbeta primers went into the PCR. The assay was immunoSEQ multiplex PCR, and TCRdb's table has in-frame clones only and misses some. The sample has 150,000 to 200,000 clones, roughly four fifths seen once; the top ten hold about 1.8%. The sample was PBMCs. These receptors all stem from a man aged 18 to 29 in good health and CMV-seronegative.

The CDR3 reads CALPRGADQPQHF. The CDR3 region has the DNA TGTGCCCTGCCGAGAGGAGCAGATCAGCCCCAGCATTTT. The rearrangement joins TRBV27 to TRBJ1-5; no clear D. Trimming cost V 11 bases and J 5 bases, with 16 bases left between them. The CDR3 extends over 13 amino acids. Per germline, CDR1 MNHEY and CDR2 SMNVEV (reference sequence).

The chain combines TRBV9 with TRBJ2-2; 12 bases fit TRBD2. With 3 bases clipped from V and 4 bases from J, the junction kept 10 bases outside the gene matches. The V gene's germline CDR1 is SGDLS and CDR2 YYNGEE. CDR3 length equals 18 residues. The CDR3, as DNA: TGTGCCAGCAGCGGCCCCACAACTAGCGGGAGGATCACCGGGGAGCTGTTTTTT. It encodes CASSGPTTSGRITGELFF. The variable domain in full, completed from reference TRBV9 and TRBJ2-2, reads DSGVTQTPKHLITATGQRVTLRCSPRSGDLSVYWYQQSLDQGLQFLIQYYNGEERAKGNILERFSAQQFPDLHSELNLSSLELGDSALYFCASSGPTTSGRITGELFFGEGSRLTVL.

The DNA for the CDR3 is TGTGCCAGCAGCCGACTAGCGGCGGGTAATGAGCAGTTCTTC. Translating gives CASSRLAAGNEQFF. V gene TRBV2 combines with J gene TRBJ2-1; the match to TRBD2 covers 9 bases. The V and J ends lost 6 bases and 7 bases, in that order; junction bases with no gene match: 7. The CDR3 consists of 14 residues. The germline V gene encodes CDR1 SNHLY and CDR2 FYNNEI.

This chain's CDR3 is CSASSADTQYF. CDR3 nucleotides: TGCAGTGCTTCTAGTGCAGATACGCAGTATTTT. J is TRBJ2-3 and V is TRBV20-1, with no clear D. The CDR3 length is 11 residues. V shed 5 bases and J shed 4 bases, with 7 bases lying between them. Per germline, CDR1 DFQATT and CDR2 SNEGSKA (reference sequence).

The V and J genes are TRBV7-9 and TRBJ2-1; 8 bases match TRBD2. This CDR3 has 15 residues. Looked up from germline, CDR1 is SEHNR and CDR2 is FQNEAQ (reference sequence). Trimming at V came to 3 bases and at J to 7 bases, leaving 8 bases not matched to a gene. The CDR3: CASSLSSGYGNEQFF. The CDR3, as DNA: TGTGCCAGCAGCTTGTCTAGCGGGTATGGGAATGAGCAGTTCTTC. The full variable domain, completed using reference TRBV7-9 and TRBJ2-1, is DTGVSQNPRHKITKRGQNVTFRCDPISEHNRLYWYRQTLGQGPEFLTYFQNEAQLEKSRLLSDRFSAERPKGSFSTLEIQRTEQGDSAMYLCASSLSSGYGNEQFFGPGTRLTVL.

V gene TRBV19 combines with J gene TRBJ2-7; TRBD1 aligns across 8 bases. With 4 bases clipped from V and 9 bases from J, the junction kept 2 bases outside the gene matches. Germline lookup yields CDR1 LNHDA and CDR2 SQIVND (reference sequence). This CDR3 comprises 11 residues. The CDR3 nucleotides read TGTGCCAGTAGTACGACAGGGGTGCAGTACTTC. The encoded protein is CASSTTGVQYF.

The chain employs TRBV19 and TRBJ1-4; D is unclear. The length of the CDR3 is 16 residues. Looked up from germline, CDR1 is LNHDA and CDR2 is SQIVND (reference sequence). V lost 5 bases and J lost 1, with 14 bases in between. The CDR3 reads CASSPRVWGTNEKLFF. The CDR3 DNA reads as TGTGCCAGTAGTCCGCGGGTGTGGGGAACTAATGAAAAACTGTTTTTT.

The rearrangement uses TRBV11-2 and TRBJ2-1; D is possibly TRBD2 (5 bases). V lost 6 bases, J lost 8 bases, and 14 bases lay in between. Germline CDR1 is SGHAT and CDR2 is FQNNGV. The CDR3 has 13 residues. The CDR3: CASRPVGSHEQFF. The CDR3 DNA follows: TGTGCCAGCAGACCCGTGGGGAGCCATGAGCAGTTCTTC. The whole variable domain, filled in from reference TRBV11-2 and TRBJ2-1, reads EAGVAQSPRYKIIEKRQSVAFWCNPISGHATLYWYQQILGQGPKLLIQFQNNGVVDDSQLPKDRFSAERLKGVDSTLKIQPAKLEDSAVYLCASRPVGSHEQFFGPGTRLTVL.

The genes are TRBV7-9 and TRBJ2-7; no clear D. CDR1 is SEHNR and CDR2 is FQNEAQ in the germline V gene (reference sequence). The V end lost 5 bases, the J end lost 0 bases, and 11 bases lay between the germline ends. The CDR3 extends over 14 amino acids. CDR3 in amino acids: CASSPGPASYEQYF. The DNA for the CDR3 is TGTGCCAGCAGCCCCGGTCCCGCCTCCTACGAGCAGTACTTC.

The chain has TRBV7-2 and TRBJ2-5; 7 bases are shared with TRBD1. The ends lost 4 bases at V and 1 base at J; junction bases unmatched: 0. This CDR3 contains 13 residues. CDR1 and CDR2 from the germline V gene are SGHTA and FQGNSA. CDR3 sequence reads: CASSSGGQETQYF. In DNA form, the CDR3 reads TGTGCCAGCAGCTCAGGGGGCCAAGAGACCCAGTACTTC.

Written as DNA, the CDR3 is TGTGCCAGCAGCCCCCGGACGGCGGACATCCGCTCGGGGAGGACATCGAACACCGGGGAGCTGTTTTTT. This encodes CASSPRTADIRSGRTSNTGELFF. This chain uses TRBV9 with TRBJ2-2; D is perhaps TRBD2 (6 bases). Between the trimmed V and J ends, which lost 4 bases and 0 bases, there was a span of 34 bases. The CDR3 has 23 amino acids. The germline V gene encodes CDR1 SGDLS and CDR2 YYNGEE.

CDR3 coding DNA: TGTGCCAGCTCATCTTACACCGGGGAGCTGTTTTTT. Its protein product is CASSSYTGELFF. This chain joins TRBV18 and TRBJ2-2, with D hard to call. The CDR3 loop spans 12 amino acids. CDR1 is KGHSH and CDR2 is LQKENI in the germline V gene. The V gene lost 5 bases and the J gene lost 3 bases, with 4 bases spanning the gap.

The V and J genes are TRBV4-2 and TRBJ2-7, with TRBD2 identical over 12 bases. Germline V gene data show CDR1 as LGHNA and CDR2 as YNFKEQ. V trimming: 0 bases; J trimming: 3 bases; junction bases outside the gene matches: 6. The CDR3 covers 17 residues. The CDR3 reads CASSQEISTSGGYEQYF. CDR3 DNA: TGTGCCAGCAGCCAAGAGATCTCGACTAGCGGGGGCTACGAGCAGTACTTC.

There are a few counts of this clone. The rearrangement joins TRBV7-2 to TRBJ2-1, with TRBD2 matching 12 bases. Trimming at V came to 2 bases and at J to 7 bases, leaving 9 bases not matched to a gene. The CDR3 covers 17 residues. Germline lookup yields CDR1 SGHTA and CDR2 FQGNSA. CDR3 bases: TGTGCCAGCAGCTTACTCCTCCTAGCGGGAGGGCAGAATGAGCAGTTCTTC. This encodes CASSLLLLAGGQNEQFF.

This chain connects TRBV19 to TRBJ2-2; a possible D gene is TRBD1 (5 bases). CDR1 is LNHDA, CDR2 SQIVND, per germline (reference sequence). V shed 7 bases and J shed 4 bases, with 13 bases lying between them. This CDR3 has 14 amino acids. CDR3 region: CASKGQGRTGELFF. CDR3 in DNA: TGTGCCAGTAAGGGGCAGGGCCGCACCGGGGAGCTGTTTTTT.

The J gene is TRBJ2-7, the V gene TRBV10-2; 7 nucleotides match TRBD1. In germline, CDR1 is WSHSY, CDR2 SAAADI. Trimming removed 6 bases from V and 0 bases from J; junction bases left unmatched: 5. The CDR3 loop spans 14 amino acids. CDR3 loop: CASRETGNSYEQYF. The CDR3 region has the DNA TGCGCCAGCAGGGAGACAGGGAACTCCTACGAGCAGTACTTC.